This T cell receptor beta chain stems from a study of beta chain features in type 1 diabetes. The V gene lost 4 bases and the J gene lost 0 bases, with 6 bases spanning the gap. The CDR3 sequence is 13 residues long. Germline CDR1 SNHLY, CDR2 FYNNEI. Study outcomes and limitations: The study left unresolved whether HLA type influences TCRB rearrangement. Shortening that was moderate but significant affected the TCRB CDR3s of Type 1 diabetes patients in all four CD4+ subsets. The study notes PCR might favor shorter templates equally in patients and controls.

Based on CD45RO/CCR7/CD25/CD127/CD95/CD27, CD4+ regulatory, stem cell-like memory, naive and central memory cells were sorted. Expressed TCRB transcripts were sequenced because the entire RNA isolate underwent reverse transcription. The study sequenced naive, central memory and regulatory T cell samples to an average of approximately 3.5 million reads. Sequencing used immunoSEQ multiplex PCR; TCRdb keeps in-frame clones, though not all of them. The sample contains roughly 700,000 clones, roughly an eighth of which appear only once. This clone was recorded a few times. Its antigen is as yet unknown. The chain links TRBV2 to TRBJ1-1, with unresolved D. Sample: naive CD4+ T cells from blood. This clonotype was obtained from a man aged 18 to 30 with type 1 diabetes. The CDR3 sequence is CASSVSLNTEAFF. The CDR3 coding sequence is TGTGCCAGCAGTGTCAGCTTGAACACTGAAGCTTTCTTT.